Listed here are 23 T cell receptor beta chains from one sample, sequenced in a study of shared clonotypes between healthy human individuals (dated by TCRdb to 2018 to 2021). Libraries were prepared through the immunoSEQ multiplex PCR assay. TCRdb carries this immuneACCESS record with in-frame sequences only. Its versions omit some clonotypes, under half of them owing to an unresolved V gene in the studies checked, with the rest unexplained. The sample has fewer than 3 million clones on record, roughly 90% of them singletons. The top ten clonotypes cover around 0.4% of the sample. Sample: naive CD4+ T cells from PBMCs. The cell subset or site label of this sample denotes: CD45RA+ positively selected. The receptors stem from a man aged 18 to 29 in good health. Some clones in this sample may be carry-over from other donors' samples.

Details on this clone: Other nucleotide sequences in the sample specify the same CDR3. This rearrangement joins TRBV7-3 to TRBJ2-7; 8 bases fit TRBD2. CDR1 SGHTA and CDR2 FQGTGA come from the germline V gene. Trimming removed 5 bases from V and 1 base from J; junction bases left unmatched: 1. The CDR3 loop spans 13 amino acids. CDR3 bases: TGTGCCAGCAGCCCGGGGGGGTCCTACGAGCAGTACTTC. As protein: CASSPGGSYEQYF.

The chain recombines TRBV5-4 with TRBJ1-1, with D uncertain. Germline assignment: CDR1 SGHNT and CDR2 YYREEE (reference sequence). The CDR3 totals 15 residues. The V end was cut by 4 bases, the J end by 1 base, with 14 bases between. The CDR3 loop reads CASSRGGAANTEAFF. In DNA form, the CDR3 reads TGTGCCAGCAGCCGCGGCGGCGCGGCGAACACTGAAGCTTTCTTT.

Notes on this clone: The sample holds other DNA sequences that translate to the same CDR3. The chain joins TRBV10-1 to TRBJ1-1; 7 nucleotides agree with TRBD1. The CDR3 loop spans 14 amino acids. Trimming removed 6 bases from V and 6 bases from J; junction bases left unmatched: 10. Germline V gene lookup returns CDR1 WNHNN and CDR2 SYGVQD (reference sequence). CDR3 protein: CASRPTGLGAEAFF. CDR3 bases: TGCGCCAGCAGGCCGACAGGGTTGGGCGCTGAAGCTTTCTTT.

This chain links TRBV29-1 with TRBJ2-1; D is perhaps TRBD1 (6 bases). This CDR3 comprises 13 residues. The V and J ends lost 2 bases and 9 bases respectively, with 14 bases between them. Per the germline V gene, CDR1 is SQVTM and CDR2 is ANQGSEA. The chain's CDR3 is CSVERRQVSEQFF. The DNA of the CDR3 is TGCAGCGTTGAACGAAGACAGGTTAGTGAGCAGTTCTTC.

This chain joins TRBV6-5 and TRBJ2-1, with D possibly matching TRBD1 (7 bases). V was cut by 5 bases and J by 1 base, with 12 bases left in between. CDR1 and CDR2 (germline): MNHEY, SVGAGI. The CDR3 is 15 amino acids. CDR3 DNA sequence: TGTGCCAGCAGTAAACAGGGGACTTCCTACAATGAGCAGTTCTTC. It encodes CASSKQGTSYNEQFF.

This CDR3 is CASSPGTGVLDGYTF. The DNA of the CDR3 is TGTGCCAGCTCACCAGGAACAGGGGTCTTGGATGGCTACACCTTC. The chain has TRBV18 and TRBJ1-2; 7 bases match TRBD1. The CDR3 extends over 15 amino acids. Trimming removed 2 bases from V and 6 bases from J; junction bases left unmatched: 9. Germline CDR1 and CDR2: KGHSH and LQKENI.

In regard to this clone: The sample has other DNA sequences that encode this CDR3 too. The chain carries TRBV5-4 and TRBJ1-1, with TRBD1 identical over 7 bases. CDR1 is SGHNT and CDR2 is YYREEE in the germline V gene (reference sequence). V dropped 0 bases and J dropped 2; count of bases not matched to a gene: 4. This CDR3 is 15 amino acids long. The CDR3 nucleotides are TGTGCCAGCAGCTTGGGGACAGGATTAAACACTGAAGCTTTCTTT. This sequence encodes CASSLGTGLNTEAFF.

The rearrangement uses TRBV18 and TRBJ1-2; D is unresolved. Germline V gene data show CDR1 as KGHSH and CDR2 as LQKENI. The CDR3 runs 15 residues. The V gene lost 3 bases and the J gene lost 0 bases, with 11 bases spanning the gap. The chain's CDR3 is CASSPLQNPNYGYTF. In nucleotides, the CDR3 is TGTGCCAGCTCACCCCTACAGAATCCTAACTATGGCTACACCTTC.

The J gene is TRBJ2-1, the V gene TRBV2; D is undetermined. The V gene's germline CDR1 is SNHLY and CDR2 FYNNEI. CDR3 size: 13 residues. V lost 4 bases to trimming and J lost 7 bases, with 11 bases between them. The CDR3: CASSVSPWNEQFF. The CDR3 nucleotides read TGTGCCAGCAGTGTTTCCCCTTGGAATGAGCAGTTCTTC.

The gene calls are TRBV30 and TRBJ1-4, with D possibly TRBD1 on 5 matching bases. The V end was cut by 3 bases, the J end by 7 bases, with 15 bases between. The CDR3 has 14 residues. Germline V gene lookup returns CDR1 GTSNPN and CDR2 SVGIG (reference sequence). The CDR3 DNA reads TGTGCCTGGAGCGAGCAGGGCAGGCGTGAAAAACTGTTTTTT. Protein: CAWSEQGRREKLFF. Complete variable domain (other parts from reference TRBV30 and TRBJ1-4): SQTIHQWPATLVQPVGSPLSLECTVEGTSNPNLYWYRQAAGRGLQLLFYSVGIGQISSEVPQNLSASRPQDRQFILSSKKLLLSDSGFYLCAWSEQGRREKLFFGSGTQLSVL.

A single count supports this clone. V usage is TRBV21-1 and J usage is TRBJ1-5; the table names TRBD1, a call not compared with the DNA. TRBV21-1 is a recognized pseudogene. The CDR3 has 18 amino acids. The CDR3 DNA reads as TGTGCCAGCAGCAAAGCGTATAGGGGGCAGCCATATAGTCAGCCCCAGCATTTT. Amino acid sequence: CASSKAYRGQPYSQPQHF.

CDR3 region: CATSGLQTSGVETQYF. The CDR3 nucleotides are TGTGCCACCAGCGGTCTCCAGACTAGCGGCGTAGAGACCCAGTACTTC. The V call is TRBV15, the J call TRBJ2-5, with 9 positions matching TRBD2. V shed 5 bases and J 4 bases; nucleotides not matched to a gene: 11. The CDR3 is 16 amino acids. CDR1 and CDR2 (germline): LNHNV, YYDKDF (reference sequence). Full variable domain (remainder filled in from reference TRBV15 and TRBJ2-5): DAMVIQNPRYQVTQFGKPVTLSCSQTLNHNVMYWYQQKSSQAPKLLFHYYDKDFNNEADTPDNFQSRRPNTSFCFLDIRSPGLGDTAMYLCATSGLQTSGVETQYFGPGTRLLVL.

Comment on this clone: This sample includes further DNA sequences coding for the same CDR3. The genes are TRBV6-1 and TRBJ2-7; D might be TRBD1 (5 bases). Trimming left V 3 bases short and J 1 base short, with 7 bases between. The CDR3 extends over 13 amino acids. The germline CDR1 and CDR2 sequences are MNHNS and SASEGT. The CDR3 DNA reads TGTGCCAGCAGTGAGGCAGGGTCCTACGAGCAGTACTTC. This encodes CASSEAGSYEQYF.

The V call is TRBV29-1, the J call TRBJ1-2; weak D call: TRBD1 (6 bases). The CDR3 is made up of 16 amino acids. CDR1 is SQVTM, CDR2 ANQGSEA, per germline. V shed 5 bases and J shed 3 bases, with 22 bases lying between them. CDR3 amino acids: CSVRADAKGEDYGYTF. The CDR3 coding sequence is TGCAGCGTTCGGGCGGACGCCAAGGGGGAGGACTATGGCTACACCTTC.

The chain joins TRBV4-1 to TRBJ1-2; 10 positions match TRBD1. The trim removed 6 bases at V and 6 bases at J, leaving 10 bases unmatched. CDR3 length: 15 amino acids. CDR1 MGHRA and CDR2 YSYEKL come from the germline V gene. CDR3 DNA: TGCGCCAGCAGGATACCGGGACAGGGGATGGATGGCTACACCTTC. Its protein is CASRIPGQGMDGYTF.

V and J are TRBV4-3 and TRBJ1-5; 7 bases line up with TRBD1. This CDR3 comprises 15 residues. V lost 3 bases and J lost 9; bases outside the gene matches: 11. Germline-derived CDR1 and CDR2 are LGHNA and YSLEER. This CDR3 reads CASSQDRDSYRPQHF. The CDR3 DNA reads TGCGCCAGCAGCCAGGACCGGGACAGCTATCGGCCCCAGCATTTT.

The V call is TRBV7-3, the J call TRBJ2-7, with TRBD2 as a possible D gene (5 bases). With 5 bases removed from V and 5 bases from J, the gap between germline ends came to 16 bases. The CDR3 length is 14 residues. The germline gives CDR1 SGHTA, CDR2 FQGTGA. CDR3 loop: CASSIFGSPNEQYF. CDR3 coding DNA: TGTGCCAGCAGCATTTTTGGGAGTCCCAACGAGCAGTACTTC.

V is TRBV25-1 and J is TRBJ2-7; D perhaps matches TRBD1 (6 bases). The CDR3 is made up of 16 amino acids. The V and J ends lost 2 bases and 2 bases respectively, with 16 bases between them. Germline CDR1 is MGHDK and CDR2 is SYGVNS. Here the CDR3 DNA reads TGTGCCAGCAGTGAAGCAGGGGTCCACTTCCCCTACGAGCAGTACTTC. Its translation is CASSEAGVHFPYEQYF.

The chain couples TRBV28 to TRBJ2-2; perhaps TRBD2 as D (7 bases). V was clipped by 3 bases and J by 6 bases, with 17 bases between them. Germline lookup yields CDR1 MDHEN and CDR2 SYDVKM. CDR3 size: 16 residues. The CDR3 sequence is CASSLGGPPGAGELFF. The CDR3 coding sequence is TGTGCCAGCAGTTTGGGGGGGCCTCCCGGGGCCGGGGAGCTGTTTTTT.

This chain uses TRBV7-2 with TRBJ1-1; TRBD1 might be the D (5 bases). CDR1 and CDR2 from the germline V gene are SGHTA and FQGNSA. The germline V and J ends were trimmed by 1 base and 1 base, with 16 bases remaining between them. The CDR3 extends over 17 amino acids. The CDR3 is CASSLVGQGSRNTEAFF. CDR3 DNA: TGTGCCAGCAGCTTAGTCGGTCAGGGAAGTCGGAACACTGAAGCTTTCTTT.

V and J are TRBV14 and TRBJ2-5, with 7 bases that match TRBD2. The ends lost 0 bases at V and 6 bases at J; junction bases unmatched: 7. This CDR3 spans 15 amino acids. CDR1 and CDR2 from the germline V gene are SGHDN and FVKESK. This chain's CDR3 is CASSQEGLYVKTQYF. CDR3 nucleotide sequence: TGTGCCAGCAGCCAAGAGGGACTATACGTTAAGACCCAGTACTTC.

This chain's CDR3 is CASSLAETGWYGYTF. The CDR3 region has the DNA TGCGCCAGCAGCTTGGCAGAGACAGGCTGGTATGGCTACACCTTC. The chain uses TRBV5-1 and TRBJ1-2, with D possibly matching TRBD1 (6 bases). CDR3 length: 15 residues. Trimming cost V 0 bases and J 5 bases, with 14 bases left between them. The germline V gene has CDR1 SGHRS and CDR2 YFSETQ. Supplemented by reference TRBV5-1 and TRBJ1-2, the full variable domain reads KAGVTQTPRYLIKTRGQQVTLSCSPISGHRSVSWYQQTPGQGLQFLFEYFSETQRNKGNFPGRFSGRQFSNSRSEMNVSTLELGDSALYLCASSLAETGWYGYTFGSGTRLTVV.

This clone showed up just a few times. The chain links TRBV28 to TRBJ2-7; D not resolved. The CDR3 covers 11 residues. Germline CDR1 reads MDHEN; CDR2 reads SYDVKM. Trimming pared 5 bases from V and 4 bases from J, leaving 6 bases between. CDR3 region: CASSTQYEQYF. CDR3 nucleotide sequence: TGTGCCAGCAGTACACAGTACGAGCAGTACTTC.